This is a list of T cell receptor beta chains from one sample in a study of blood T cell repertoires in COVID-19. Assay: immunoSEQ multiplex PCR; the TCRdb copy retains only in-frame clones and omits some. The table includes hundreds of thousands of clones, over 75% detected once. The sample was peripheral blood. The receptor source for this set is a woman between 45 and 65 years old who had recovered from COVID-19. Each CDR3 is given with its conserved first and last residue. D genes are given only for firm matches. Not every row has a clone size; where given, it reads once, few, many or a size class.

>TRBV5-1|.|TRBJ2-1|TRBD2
TGCGCCAGCAGCTTGGAGACGGGACTAGCTTACAATGAGCAGTTCTTC
CASSLETGLAYNEQFF
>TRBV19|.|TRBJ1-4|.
TGTGCCAGTAGTACCCGTGATAGTGGCGGTGAAAAACTGTTTTTT
CASSTRDSGGEKLFF
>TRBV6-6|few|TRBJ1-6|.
TGTGCCAGCAGACCCACCTTGGTGCGGAATTCACCCCTCCACTTT
CASRPTLVRNSPLHF
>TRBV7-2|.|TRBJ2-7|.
TGTGCCAGCAGCTTACAGGGTGGAATCTACGAGCAGTACTTC
CASSLQGGIYEQYF
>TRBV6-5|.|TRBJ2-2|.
TGTGCCACCCTCCTTGGAGGCAGGGGCACCGGGGAGCTGTTTTTT
CATLLGGRGTGELFF
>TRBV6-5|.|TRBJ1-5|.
TGTGCCAGCAGACGAGGGGGGGAGCCCCAGCATTTT
CASRRGGEPQHF
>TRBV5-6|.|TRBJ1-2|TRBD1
TGTGCCAGCAGCCCCGGGACAGGTCTTAATGGCTACACCTTC
CASSPGTGLNGYTF
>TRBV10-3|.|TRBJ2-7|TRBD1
TGTGCCATCGGACAGGCCCTGGGCTCCTACGAGCAGTACTTC
CAIGQALGSYEQYF
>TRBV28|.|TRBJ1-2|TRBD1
TGTGCCAGCAGTTTACGGACAGGGGTTGGCTACACCTTC
CASSLRTGVGYTF
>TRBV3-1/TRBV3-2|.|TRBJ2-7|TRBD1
TGTGCCAGCAGCCAAGGTACGGGACAGACGCTATACGAGCAGTACTTC
CASSQGTGQTLYEQYF
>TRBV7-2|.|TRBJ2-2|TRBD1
TGTGCCAGCAGCGCTCGACAGGGACCGAACACCGGGGAGCTGTTTTTT
CASSARQGPNTGELFF
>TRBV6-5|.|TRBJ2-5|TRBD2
TGTGCCAGCAGGGTCACGGGAGGGGAGACCCAGTACTTC
CASRVTGGETQYF